Listed here are 32 T cell receptor beta chains from one sample, sequenced in a study of T cell repertoires in cytomegalovirus infection. TCRdb processed the reads anew with MiXCR; each CDR3 protein has one entry. The sample records 450,000 to 600,000 distinct CDR3 sequences, roughly 12% being singletons. The sequencing sample was made of PBMCs. These TCRs come from a human donor in good health (CMV status not recorded). Some clones in this sample may be carry-over from other donors' samples.

This clonotype has at least ten counts. V gene TRBV7-9 combines with J gene TRBJ1-2, with D possibly being TRBD1 (5 bases). V was cut by 2 bases and J by 8 bases, with 18 bases left in between. CDR1 and CDR2 from the germline V gene are SEHNR and FQNEAQ (reference sequence). The CDR3 consists of 15 residues. This CDR3 reads CASSLNRRGVGGYTF. CDR3 bases: TGTGCCAGCAGCTTAAACCGCAGAGGGGTCGGAGGCTACACCTTC. Based on the CDR3 plus reference TRBV7-9 and TRBJ1-2, the full variable domain is DTGVSQNPRHKITKRGQNVTFRCDPISEHNRLYWYRQTLGQGPEFLTYFQNEAQLEKSRLLSDRFSAERPKGSFSTLEIQRTEQGDSAMYLCASSLNRRGVGGYTFGSGTRLTVV.

The chain recombines TRBV20-1 with TRBJ1-2, with 8 bases that match TRBD1. The CDR3 runs 12 residues. Germline V gives CDR1 DFQATT, CDR2 SNEGSKA (reference sequence). Trimming at V came to 8 bases and at J to 5 bases, leaving 7 bases not matched to a gene. CDR3 loop: CSWGDRGYGYTF. For the CDR3, the DNA is TGCAGTTGGGGCGACAGGGGTTATGGCTACACCTTC.

This clonotype was counted many times. The gene calls are TRBV7-2 and TRBJ1-3; no reliable D call. V gave up 5 bases and J gave up 0 bases, with 11 bases separating them. Germline CDR1 SGHTA, CDR2 FQGNSA. The CDR3 sequence is 15 residues long. The CDR3 loop is CASSPPPISGNTIYF. Written as DNA, the CDR3 is TGTGCCAGCAGCCCCCCGCCGATCTCTGGAAACACCATATATTTT.

This clonotype was observed a handful of times. J is TRBJ2-3 and V is TRBV20-1, with D possibly being TRBD1 or TRBD2 (6 bases each). The CDR3 covers 15 residues. Germline V lookup: CDR1 DFQATT, CDR2 SNEGSKA (reference sequence). The V gene lost 1 base and the J gene lost 1 base, with 12 bases spanning the gap. DNA for the CDR3: TGCAGTGCTAGAGTCGGGGGCTCTGGCACAGATACGCAGTATTTT. It is translated as CSARVGGSGTDTQYF.

The rearrangement joins TRBV11-3 to TRBJ2-3, with D unclear. This CDR3 comprises 17 residues. The V gene's germline CDR1 is SGHNT and CDR2 YENEEA. V was trimmed by 1 base and J by 6 bases, leaving 20 bases between them. The CDR3 DNA sequence: TGTGCCAGCAGCTTAGGTCGGCCAGACACCGCCACGGATACGCAGTATTTT. It specifies CASSLGRPDTATDTQYF.

This clonotype has a count of ten or more. V gene TRBV9 combines with J gene TRBJ1-6; D is perhaps TRBD1 (5 bases). This CDR3 contains 19 residues. CDR1 and CDR2 (germline): SGDLS, YYNGEE. V dropped 0 bases and J dropped 9 bases, with 25 bases sitting between them. This chain's CDR3 is CASSVASGQGAAGISPLHF. The DNA for the CDR3 is TGTGCCAGCAGCGTAGCTTCTGGCCAGGGAGCGGCCGGCATTTCACCCCTCCACTTT.

The chain joins TRBV4-2 to TRBJ2-5; D might be TRBD1 (6 bases). The CDR3 is 14 residues long. V was pared by 1 base and J by 5 bases, with 11 bases between. Germline CDR1 is LGHNA and CDR2 is YNFKEQ. This CDR3 is CASSQAGTSETQYF. CDR3 nucleotide sequence: TGTGCCAGCAGCCAAGCAGGGACAAGTGAGACCCAGTACTTC.

A remark on this clonotype: This may arise from a read error, as a much more abundant clone is one base away. This chain links TRBV27 with TRBJ2-2; 8 bases align to TRBD1. Germline V gene sequence: CDR1 MNHEY, CDR2 SMNVEV (reference sequence). The CDR3 has 13 amino acids. In nucleotides, the CDR3 is TGTTCCAGCAGGCAGGGGGCCCCCGGGGAGCTGTTTTTT. It codes for CSSRQGAPGELFF.

The chain is built from TRBV29-1 and TRBJ2-1, with 9 bases lining up with TRBD2. The CDR3 consists of 16 residues. CDR1 SQVTM and CDR2 ANQGSEA come from the germline V gene. V dropped 3 bases and J dropped 2; count of bases not matched to a gene: 8. Written as DNA, the CDR3 is TGCAGCGTTGAGGGAGTAGCGGGAGTCCCCTACAATGAGCAGTTCTTC. Residues: CSVEGVAGVPYNEQFF.

This clonotype was counted many times. The genes are TRBV12-3 or TRBV12-4 and TRBJ2-7; 7 nucleotides line up with TRBD1. The CDR3 extends over 12 amino acids. Trimming cost V 5 bases and J 5 bases; bases outside gene matches: 3. The CDR3 DNA reads TGTGCCAGCAGTCCGACAGGGAACGAGCAGTACTTC. Protein product: CASSPTGNEQYF.

This clonotype was seen many times. The chain employs TRBV19 and TRBJ2-3; possible D gene TRBD2, 6 bases. Germline loops: CDR1 LNHDA, CDR2 SQIVND (reference sequence). The CDR3 is 15 residues long. Between the trimmed V and J ends, which lost 5 bases and 6 bases, there was a span of 18 bases. In DNA form, the CDR3 reads TGTGCCAGTAGTCCGCGGACTACCTTTTCTGATACGCAGTATTTT. Its protein is CASSPRTTFSDTQYF.

This clonotype was counted many times. The gene calls are TRBV7-9 and TRBJ1-2; 9 bases are shared with TRBD1. The trim removed 1 base at V and 10 bases at J, leaving 7 bases unmatched. CDR1 and CDR2 from the germline V gene are SEHNR and FQNEAQ (reference sequence). The CDR3 is 14 amino acids. The CDR3 DNA sequence: TGTGCCAGCAGCTTAGACGTGGGACAGGGTGTCTACACCTTC. Translated, it gives CASSLDVGQGVYTF.

This clonotype has at least ten counts. The rearrangement uses TRBV19 and TRBJ2-1; TRBD2 matches 10 bases. This CDR3 has 17 residues. From germline, CDR1 is LNHDA and CDR2 SQIVND (reference sequence). Unmatched junction bases numbered 12, after V lost 3 bases and J lost 7 bases. CDR3 in amino acids: CASSMRSRASGSNEQFF. In DNA form, the CDR3 reads TGTGCCAGTAGTATGCGGAGTAGGGCTAGCGGGAGTAATGAGCAGTTCTTC.

The gene calls are TRBV4-2 and TRBJ2-1; 9 nucleotides agree with TRBD2. The CDR3 runs to 14 residues. With V trimmed by 10 bases and J by 8 bases, 12 bases remained unmatched. Germline values: CDR1 LGHNA, CDR2 YNFKEQ. CDR3 region: CATSRGTSIDEQFF. Here the CDR3 DNA reads TGTGCCACCTCCCGCGGGACTAGCATCGATGAGCAGTTCTTC.

This clonotype has just a few counts. The V and J genes are TRBV7-9 and TRBJ1-5, with D tentatively TRBD1 (5 bases). The CDR3 consists of 16 residues. Looked up from germline, CDR1 is SEHNR and CDR2 is FQNEAQ (reference sequence). V lost 2 bases, J lost 0 bases, and 11 bases lay in between. CDR3 bases: TGTGCCAGCAGCTTATATCCAGGGAATAGCAATCAGCCCCAGCATTTT. Encoded protein: CASSLYPGNSNQPQHF.

This clonotype was observed many times. The chain combines TRBV4-1 with TRBJ1-1; TRBD1 matches 7 bases. The CDR3 loop spans 15 amino acids. The junction had 7 bases not matched to a gene; V was cut back by 1 base and J by 5 bases. Germline CDR1 is MGHRA and CDR2 is YSYEKL. The CDR3 spells CASSQAGGYGTEAFF. CDR3 DNA: TGCGCCAGCAGCCAAGCAGGGGGATATGGGACTGAAGCTTTCTTT.

There are a few counts of this clonotype. This rearrangement joins TRBV6-5 to TRBJ1-1; possible D gene TRBD1, 6 bases. Germline loops: CDR1 MNHEY, CDR2 SVGAGI. The CDR3 consists of 11 residues. V was clipped by 5 bases and J by 7 bases, with 8 bases between them. The chain's CDR3 is CASSQGIEAFF. DNA for the CDR3: TGTGCCAGCAGTCAGGGGATTGAAGCTTTCTTT.

The sample holds many counts of this clonotype. The V call is TRBV11-1, the J call TRBJ2-5; TRBD1 is a possible D gene (6 bases). From germline, CDR1 is SGHAT and CDR2 FQDESV (reference sequence). Trimming took 5 bases from V and 2 from J, leaving 15 bases between them. The CDR3 is made up of 15 amino acids. CDR3 loop: CASSIPGTNQETQYF. As DNA, the CDR3 is TGTGCCAGCAGCATCCCCGGGACAAATCAAGAGACCCAGTACTTC. The full variable domain, completed using reference TRBV11-1 and TRBJ2-5, is EAEVAQSPRYKITEKSQAVAFWCDPISGHATLYWYRQILGQGPELLVQFQDESVVDDSQLPKDRFSAERLKGVDSTLKIQPAELGDSAMYLCASSIPGTNQETQYFGPGTRLLVL.

This clonotype has only a few counts. V and J are TRBV28 and TRBJ2-1, with 11 bases that match TRBD2. The junction had 12 bases not matched to a gene; V was cut back by 7 bases and J by 10 bases. The CDR3 length is 15 residues. Germline assignment: CDR1 MDHEN and CDR2 SYDVKM. In nucleotides, the CDR3 is TGTGCCAGCAAAGTACTAGCGGGAGTGACACGAGAGCAGTTCTTC. This translates into CASKVLAGVTREQFF.

The sample holds a few counts of this clonotype. The chain has TRBV3-1 and TRBJ1-1, with no clear D. The CDR3 loop spans 14 amino acids. Per the germline V gene, CDR1 is LGHDT and CDR2 is YNNKEL (reference sequence). V lost 3 bases and J lost 4, with 12 bases in between. CDR3 bases: TGTGCCAGCAGCCAGGGATGGGTGAGCACTGAAGCTTTCTTT. Translated, it gives CASSQGWVSTEAFF.

This chain connects TRBV29-1 to TRBJ2-3, with D perhaps being TRBD1 or TRBD2 (6 bases each). Looked up from germline, CDR1 is SQVTM and CDR2 is ANQGSEA. The CDR3 sequence is 12 residues long. V dropped 4 bases and J dropped 10 bases, with 15 bases sitting between them. The CDR3 protein is CSVVVRGLAQYF. The CDR3 DNA reads TGCAGCGTTGTGGTACGGGGGCTAGCGCAGTATTTT.

As concerns this clonotype: Possible read error: a much larger clone is one base away. V gene TRBV19 combines with J gene TRBJ2-2, with 14 bases that match TRBD2. V was pared by 10 bases and J by 4 bases, with 11 bases of the junction left unmatched. Germline values: CDR1 LNHDA, CDR2 SQIVND (reference sequence). The CDR3 contains 17 residues. DNA for the CDR3: TGTGCCAATTGTCGACTAGCGGGGGGGCCGATCACCGGGGAGCTGTTTTTT. Translating gives CANCRLAGGPITGELFF.

The chain employs TRBV5-1 and TRBJ2-7; either TRBD1 or TRBD2 may fit D (5 bases each). Germline CDR1 SGHRS, CDR2 YFSETQ. V shed 0 bases and J shed 6 bases, with 19 bases lying between them. The CDR3 covers 16 residues. In DNA, the CDR3 is TGCGCCAGCAGCTTGGTCTACCGGGACCGACCGAGCGAGCAGTACTTC. This codes for CASSLVYRDRPSEQYF.

The chain combines TRBV2 with TRBJ1-2, with D tentatively TRBD1 (5 bases). Trimming removed 5 bases at V and 8 bases at J, with 18 bases between. From germline, CDR1 is SNHLY and CDR2 FYNNEI. This CDR3 has 14 amino acids. CDR3 in amino acids: CASSSFDSYLGYTF. The CDR3 region has the DNA TGTGCCAGCAGTTCCTTTGACAGCTACTTGGGCTACACCTTC.

This clonotype occurred many times. The chain recombines TRBV6-6 with TRBJ1-4; D possibly corresponds to TRBD1 (6 bases). This CDR3 contains 15 residues. Deletions cut 0 bases from V and 4 bases from J, with 9 bases between. The V gene's germline CDR1 is MNHNY and CDR2 SVGAGI (reference sequence). The CDR3 DNA follows: TGTGCCAGCAGTTACTCGGGGACAAGTAATGAAAAACTGTTTTTT. Its protein product is CASSYSGTSNEKLFF.

This clonotype has more than one count but fewer than ten. The J gene is TRBJ1-1, the V gene TRBV5-1; 9 bases map to TRBD1. V was clipped by 4 bases and J by 4 bases; unmatched bases: 14. Germline V gene data show CDR1 as SGHRS and CDR2 as YFSETQ. The CDR3 covers 17 residues. In DNA form, the CDR3 reads TGCGCCAGCAGCCCAGAGATAACAGGGGGCAGGCTCACTGAAGCTTTCTTT. Its translation is CASSPEITGGRLTEAFF.

The sample holds many counts of this clonotype. The V and J genes are TRBV11-2 and TRBJ2-7, with D possibly called TRBD1 or TRBD2 (5 bases each). CDR1 is SGHAT, CDR2 FQNNGV, per germline. V gave up 4 bases and J gave up 6 bases, with 10 bases separating them. This CDR3 is 12 amino acids long. CDR3 DNA: TGTGCCAGCAGCTCGGGACGCTCCGAGCAGTACTTC. As protein: CASSSGRSEQYF.

The chain combines TRBV3-1 with TRBJ2-7; D is possibly TRBD1 (5 bases). Germline-derived CDR1 and CDR2 are LGHDT and YNNKEL (reference sequence). CDR3 length: 15 residues. V lost 4 bases to trimming and J lost 2 bases, with 15 bases between them. CDR3 bases: TGTGCCAGCAGCCCAAGACGTACAGGAACCTACGAGCAGTACTTC. Amino acid sequence: CASSPRRTGTYEQYF.

This clonotype has at least ten counts. The chain uses TRBV28 and TRBJ2-1; D is ambiguous. Trimming pared 4 bases from V and 6 bases from J, leaving 16 bases between. The V gene's germline CDR1 is MDHEN and CDR2 SYDVKM. The CDR3 runs to 15 residues. The CDR3 nucleotides are TGTGCCAGCAGTTCCCCACGGGCCCGGGCCAATGAGCAGTTCTTC. Residues: CASSSPRARANEQFF. The entire variable domain, with the rest obtained from reference TRBV28 and TRBJ2-1, is as follows: DVKVTQSSRYLVKRTGEKVFLECVQDMDHENMFWYRQDPGLGLRLIYFSYDVKMKEKGDIPEGYSVSREKKERFSLILESASTNQTSMYLCASSSPRARANEQFFGPGTRLTVL.

The rearrangement uses TRBV9 and TRBJ2-1, with D perhaps TRBD2 (5 bases). Trimming removed 1 base from V and 7 bases from J, with 18 bases in between. There are 16 residues in the CDR3. Germline lookup yields CDR1 SGDLS and CDR2 YYNGEE. The CDR3 reads CASSVPRAAATNEQFF. In DNA form, the CDR3 reads TGTGCCAGCAGCGTACCCCGTGCAGCGGCTACTAATGAGCAGTTCTTC.

This sequence joins TRBV3-1 and TRBJ2-6; unclear D gene. The CDR3 is 14 residues long. Trimming cost V 2 bases and J 4 bases, with 6 bases left between them. CDR1 and CDR2 (germline): LGHDT, YNNKEL (reference sequence). The CDR3 region is CASSQIPGANVLTF. CDR3 nucleotide sequence: TGTGCCAGCAGCCAAATCCCCGGGGCCAACGTCCTGACTTTC.

The chain joins TRBV28 to TRBJ2-5; 8 positions agree with TRBD2. The CDR3 contains 15 residues. Germline V CDR1 and CDR2: MDHEN, SYDVKM. V shed 4 bases, J shed 4 bases, and the junction held 8 bases outside the gene matches. The CDR3 loop is CASSSRLATGETQYF. In DNA, the CDR3 is TGTGCCAGCAGTTCCAGACTAGCGACAGGAGAGACCCAGTACTTC. Full variable domain (remainder filled in from reference TRBV28 and TRBJ2-5): DVKVTQSSRYLVKRTGEKVFLECVQDMDHENMFWYRQDPGLGLRLIYFSYDVKMKEKGDIPEGYSVSREKKERFSLILESASTNQTSMYLCASSSRLATGETQYFGPGTRLLVL.